This T cell receptor (beta chain) was sequenced in a study of cytomegalovirus exposure and HLA in healthy donors (dated by TCRdb to about 2017). Concerning the study at large: In an earlier analysis of some 610 of the donors, less than 350 Gb of sequence data and 120 million or so unique TCR beta sequences from some 170 million T cells were reported. Roughly 300 gigabases of sequencing data and about 92 million unique TCR sequences made up an early release that covered about 640 HLA-typed donors. Of the roughly 400 genotyped donors, over 80% were placed in the genetic ancestry cluster associated with self-reported Caucasian donors. The aim of the study was to test whether cataloging public T cell receptors could identify signatures of past pathogen exposure. The T cell repertoires of 666 subjects were profiled by immunosequencing and related to cytomegalovirus serostatus. A separate validation cohort of roughly 110 different subjects was used in addition to the 666-subject first cohort. The study combined high-throughput TCR immunosequencing, statistical association of individual TCRs with disease status, and machine learning to predict cytomegalovirus infection status. To study patterns of TCR occurrence, a later analysis re-analyzed previously published TCR beta repertoires from 600 to 750 donors and added high-resolution HLA genotyping. Rather than drawing on any new phenotypic data, the later analysis identified candidate immune exposures from TCR beta sequences and the way those sequences occurred across donors. In an earlier analysis of several hundred of the donors, high-throughput TCR beta sequencing was used to judge whether each TCR beta V gene segment behaved as functional or pseudogenic. Donor age, sex, ethnicity and CMV serostatus were collected together with the repertoire data. Genome-wide SNP genotypes for about 65% of the roughly 700 donors were used in a later genetic analysis, which treated that subset as a discovery cohort. All discovery cohort repertoires had been generated on a single sequencing platform. Class I and class II HLA loci were covered by the typing at four-digit resolution. Typing coverage varied by locus: roughly 620-640 donors for A, B, C, DRB1 and DQB1; approximately 560 for DQA1; about 590 for DPA1; 400 to 480 for DPB1. Several DR-DQ haplotypes were treated as single units for association and clustering because of strong linkage in the cohort. Among roughly 370 genotyped donors of the cohort, an average of approximately 240,000 unique TCR beta nucleotide sequences were sequenced per donor, roughly a sixth of them non-productive. Beyond this particular receptor, the publication reports: In both the original and validation cohorts, the classifier was reported to diagnose cytomegalovirus status with high specificity and sensitivity. In vitro tests confirmed that a few of the cytomegalovirus-associated TCR beta chains recognize cytomegalovirus antigens. The cohort was sequenced for TCR beta chains only, and without alpha or paired-chain data the features that could be detected were limited. Strong co-occurrence of HLA alleles, especially DR and DQ, made assigning TCR associations to individual alleles difficult. A further reported finding was that TCR beta sequences accurately predicted the HLA-A and HLA-B alleles for most subjects in the first cohort. Linkage disequilibrium might explain the correlated functional status among segregating V segments, but an unknown experimental factor could not be ruled out. For the cohort, immune exposure information was limited to CMV serostatus. Most TCR sequences were observed very rarely across donors, whereas some public TCRs were present in many individuals. In a later genetic analysis, a missense DCLRE1C variant was associated with V-gene and J-gene trimming of TCR beta chains, and the association was replicated in an independent cohort. Compared with equally common non-associated chains, HLA-associated TCR beta chains in a later analysis were more clonally expanded and had lower generation probabilities. A cluster of highly shared sequence variants was judged likely to represent a technical artifact of the sequencing pipeline. In a later analysis, most CMV-associated TCR beta chains were found to appear HLA-restricted, with HLA associations seemingly driven largely by CMV exposure. Over 15 rarely observed V segments, including chromosome 9 orphons, were excluded from the earlier analysis of a few hundred of the donors because counts were too low. The 87-base-pair reads could not distinguish some IMGT-functional V segments, including TRBV6-2 and TRBV6-3, so those segments were excluded. In a later analysis, around 15,000 TCR beta sequences were associated with specific HLA alleles at a false discovery rate of 0.05. Several of the top co-occurrence clusters appeared to be linked to parvovirus B19, influenza, CMV and Epstein-Barr virus, according to a later analysis. Because HLA typing was missing for some donors at each locus, association tests included only the typed subset. In a later analysis, TCR association rates were found to vary across HLA loci, with the most associated TCRs seen for DRB1 alleles and the fewest for HLA-C alleles. Compared with the roughly 670-donor mean, donors in an Asian-associated ancestry cluster had fewer N-insertions in productive TCRs, according to a later genetic analysis. It was suggested by the authors that the approach could potentially be generalized to other disease states and immunological phenotypes. In the study, some 160 TCR beta chains were listed as associated with cytomegalovirus. Broadly in line with IMGT annotations, most TCR beta V segments showed up in productive rearrangements about 90% or about 30% of the time in an earlier analysis of a few hundred of the donors. Sequencing depth was assumed to be roughly uniform across donors in the presence/absence analyses, though that assumption may not hold.

The cohort was made up of under 800 healthy bone marrow donors. Cohort members were all nominally healthy when sampled, although unrecorded immune exposures were likely present. The donor was CMV seropositive and belonged to the group of a few hundred seropositive cohort members. A peripheral blood sample was provided by each donor, and peripheral blood mononuclear cells were used for TCR beta sequencing. The Qiagen DNeasy Blood Extraction Kit was used to extract genomic DNA from the blood cell samples. Details on this clone: Its target antigen remains unknown. Base qualities are not provided; no much larger clone lies one nucleotide away.

Including cysteine and phenylalanine, the CDR3 has 14 amino acids. The CDR3 DNA has 42 bases and is translated from base 1. The germline V gene supplies CDR1 LGHNA and CDR2 YSLEER. V gives up 0 bases and J gives up 8 bases, and the segment between their germline ends measures 13 bases. The library was made by the immunoSEQ multiplex PCR assay. For the multiplex PCR, a mixture combining 60 forward primers for TCR Vbeta segments and 13 reverse primers for TCR Jbeta segments was used. Amplification of the CDR3 region of rearranged TCR beta genes was performed with a multiplex PCR assay on genomic DNA. On the Illumina HiSeq System, the amplified TCR beta libraries were sequenced as 87-base-pair reads. In the paper's pipeline: In a later analysis, approximately 74 million unique TCR beta chains were counted across the 666 repertoires, and around 10 million of these chains were shared by at least two donors. A nearest-neighbor algorithm error-corrected the raw reads and collapsed the reads into unique sequences, merging closely related sequences to remove PCR and sequencing errors. CDR3 sequences were aligned to IMGT reference sequences to assign V, D and J gene segments. For a sequence to be retained, a match of at least six nucleotides to both a V gene segment and a J gene segment was required. A rearrangement counted as productive if the CDR3 had no stop codons and remained in frame with V and J, and every other rearrangement counted as non-productive. Following IMGT convention, CDR3 was defined as the stretch from the second conserved V-encoded cysteine up to the conserved J-encoded phenylalanine. The earlier analysis of about 590 of the donors excluded sequences that lacked an unambiguous match to a single V gene segment. An earlier analysis of several hundred of the donors called V segments functional above 56.7% productive rearrangements and segregating when the between-donor standard deviation exceeded 5%. To diagnose cytomegalovirus status from the catalog of TCR beta chain sequences, a statistical classification framework was built. In a later analysis, TCR nucleotide sequences were compared against IMGT/GENE-DB human TR gene sequences so that V and J genes could be assigned. Using the TCRdist pipeline, a later analysis assigned CDR3 sequences along with most-parsimonious VDJ recombination scenarios. In a later analysis, every TCR beta chain was defined by the combination of its CDR3 amino acid sequence and its V-gene family, and reads without a unique V-gene family were dropped. To address suspected cross-contamination and a sequencing artifact, a later analysis removed 592 highly shared, low-generation-probability nucleotide sequences. In a later analysis, a clonal expansion index for each public chain was calculated from normalized within-repertoire ranks of inferred template counts. In a later analysis, generation probabilities were computed with a VDJ recombination model fitted to out-of-frame rearrangements, and the resulting probabilities were checked against IGoR. Hypergeometric tests were used in a later analysis to score TCR-TCR, TCR-HLA and TCR-CMV co-occurrence, with a repertoire-size bias correction applied to the TCR pairs. False discovery rates were estimated in a later analysis by permuting HLA or CMV assignments 20 times. In a later analysis, co-occurring TCRs were grouped using DBSCAN, and TCRdist sequence similarity was added for clustering within HLA-allele-positive subsets. For co-occurrence clustering, repertoires with fewer than 30,000 or more than 120,000 public chains were excluded, along with roughly five repertoires with anomalous nucleotide sharing. In its TCRdb copy, this immuneACCESS table keeps in-frame sequences only and misses some clones. Where compared with another copy, unresolved V genes explain less than half of these, and the others have no known cause. The D gene and trimming were derived from the DNA, and the V and J assignments and clone size from that table. The sample records approximately 69,000 clones, 65% to 70% of which are singletons. The ten largest clones represent about a fifth of the sample.

The source of this sequence is a middle-aged man in good health and CMV-seropositive. The chain is assembled from TRBV4-3 and TRBJ1-2, with the D gene too uncertain to name. Sequences were obtained from PBMCs. The CDR3 has the sequence CASSQDLAGRGYTF. The DNA sequence is TGCGCCAGCAGCCAAGATCTGGCAGGCCGGGGCTACACCTTC.